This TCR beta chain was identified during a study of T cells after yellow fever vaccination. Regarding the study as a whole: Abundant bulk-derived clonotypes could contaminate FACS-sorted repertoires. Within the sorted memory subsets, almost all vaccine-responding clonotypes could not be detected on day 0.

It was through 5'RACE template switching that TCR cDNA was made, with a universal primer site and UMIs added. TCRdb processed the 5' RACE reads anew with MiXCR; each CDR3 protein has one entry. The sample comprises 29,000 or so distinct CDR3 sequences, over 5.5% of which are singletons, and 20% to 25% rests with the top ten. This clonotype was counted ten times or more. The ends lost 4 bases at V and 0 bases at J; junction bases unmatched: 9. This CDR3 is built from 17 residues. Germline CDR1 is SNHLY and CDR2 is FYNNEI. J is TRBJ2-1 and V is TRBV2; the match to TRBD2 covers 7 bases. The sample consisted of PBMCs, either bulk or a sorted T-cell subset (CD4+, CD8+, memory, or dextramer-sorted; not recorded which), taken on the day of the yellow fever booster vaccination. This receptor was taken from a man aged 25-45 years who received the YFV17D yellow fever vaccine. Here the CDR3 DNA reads TGTGCCAGCAGTGGGTACATAGCGGGCAGCTCCTACAATGAGCAGTTCTTC. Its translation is CASSGYIAGSSYNEQFF.